The entry below gives a single TCR beta chain sequence along with its context. Its antigen is undetermined. V was trimmed by 2 bases and J by 9 bases, leaving 13 bases between them. The CDR3 totals 13 residues. CDR1 and CDR2 (germline): MDHEN, SYDVKM. The data belong to a study of cytomegalovirus exposure and HLA in healthy donors. Study results and limitations: As immune exposure information, only CMV serostatus was available. Equally common other TCR beta chains were less clonally expanded than HLA-associated ones, a later analysis found. Later, an analysis found that common viral pathogens appeared to be linked with several of the most significant clusters. TCR beta chain V- and J-gene trimming was linked, in a later analysis, to a missense variant in DCLRE1C.

With 60 Vbeta and 13 Jbeta primers, the PCR was carried out. Method: immunoSEQ multiplex PCR; TCRdb's copy keeps in-frame clones and lacks some. The table has 150,000 or so clones, 70% to 85% seen once; the top ten hold approximately 1.6%. This TCR was sampled from a female donor in good health and CMV-seronegative. The rearrangement joins TRBV28 to TRBJ1-1; D is uncertain. Material: PBMCs. CDR3 sequence: CASSLIAASKAFF. The CDR3 DNA reads TGTGCCAGCAGTTTAATCGCGGCGAGTAAAGCTTTCTTT.